Reported below is one TCR beta chain. The data originate from a study of low-dose radiotherapy and immunotherapy resistance in tumors. Study-wide context: Treatment of Cohort 1 consisted of 0.5 Gy per fraction every 2 weeks, adding up to 6.5 Gy.

Time point specified: before trial treatment. TRAV- and TRBV-specific primers primed first-strand cDNA, covering alpha and beta chains. A constant-region primer paired with the V-primer adapter amplified TCRs over 20 PCR cycles. TCRdb passed the reads through MiXCR, listing each CDR3 protein once. The table includes tens of thousands of distinct CDR3 sequences, more than 20% detected once. This CDR3 is 14 amino acids long. Germline CDR1 and CDR2: SEHNR and FQNEAQ (reference sequence). V was trimmed by 7 bases and J by 7 bases, leaving 19 bases between them. V and J are TRBV7-9 and TRBJ1-2; maybe TRBD1 (6 bases). Here the sequenced sample was PBMCs, taken before treatment. The TCR sequence derives from a male donor with rectosigmoid adenocarcinoma. CDR3 coding DNA: TGTGCCAGCACCATGGGTGGGGGGCCCGGTGGCTACACCTTC. It encodes CASTMGGGPGGYTF.